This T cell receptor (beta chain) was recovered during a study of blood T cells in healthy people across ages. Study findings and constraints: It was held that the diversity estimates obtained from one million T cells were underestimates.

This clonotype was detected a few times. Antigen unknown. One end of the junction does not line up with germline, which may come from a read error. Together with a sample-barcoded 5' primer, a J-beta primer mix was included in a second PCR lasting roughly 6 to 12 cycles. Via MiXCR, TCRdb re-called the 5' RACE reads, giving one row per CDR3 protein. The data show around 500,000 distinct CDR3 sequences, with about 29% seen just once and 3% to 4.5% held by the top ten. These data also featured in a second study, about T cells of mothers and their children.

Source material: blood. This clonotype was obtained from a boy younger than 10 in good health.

The CDR3 protein is CSVVVEVEEFF. In DNA, the CDR3 is TGCAGCGTAGTGGTGGAAGTAGAGGAGTTCTTC. V and J are TRBV29-1 and TRBJ2-5; D unclear. The CDR3 is made up of 11 amino acids. Germline values: CDR1 SQVTM, CDR2 ANQGSEA.